A selection of T cell receptor beta chains follows, all from one sample in a study of blood T cell repertoires in COVID-19. This table comes from immunoSEQ multiplex PCR, and its TCRdb copy is limited to in-frame clones, with some not included. The table records 200,000 to 250,000 clones, about 79% of them present only once. The sequenced sample was PBMCs or T cells enriched from blood (not recorded which). Receptor source: a woman between 55 and 75 years old who had recovered from COVID-19. CDR3s leave out the opening cysteine and the closing phenylalanine or tryptophan.

CDR3aa	v_gene
ASSPSGEADTQY	TRBV11-2
ASSLWGGVNGEAF	TRBV27
ASRMGGGYGYT	TRBV6-5
SVTGDFNQPQH	TRBV29-1
ASRGGQGARQPQH	TRBV10-2
ASSQGDRGSSPLH	TRBV3-1/TRBV3-2
ASSWRGTEAF	TRBV6-5
ASSELAGGRETQY	TRBV2
ASSYGAGRFVEPQH	TRBV6-6
ASSSGQSRDTIY	TRBV7-9
ASSQLLGYEQY	TRBV3-1/TRBV3-2
ASSYGRPPGGTEAF	TRBV6-5
ASSPRGYEQY	TRBV14
ASSQDPQGEVDTQY	TRBV4-3
ASSYYYRGAYNEQF	TRBV6-5
ASSLGGDNEQF	TRBV5-1
SGRRGRGTDTQY	TRBV29-1
ASSLRLAGDNEQF	TRBV11-3
SASFQGGYNEQF	TRBV20-1
SASFLFKLAGAPFDTQY	TRBV20-1
ASSERRAYEQY	TRBV2
ASSYGQGLSQPQH	TRBV7-2
ASSILGYGYT	TRBV19
ASSYSSNEQF	TRBV7-2
ATSRDRQRGYEQY	TRBV15
ASSEAGYRDDSPLH	TRBV6-1
ASSRQGKSNQPQH	TRBV3-1/TRBV3-2
ASSGTGLDQPQH	TRBV7-2
ASSQRQGGEKLF	TRBV4-3
ASSRTGGNQPQH	TRBV5-1
ASSSGQNYGYT	TRBV5-1
ASSDTLAGGPDTQY	TRBV9
ASSLLRNTEAF	TRBV7-8
AISRQGTNYGYT	TRBV10-3
ASSQIQEKLF	TRBV4-1
ASSPFDEQF	TRBV12-3/TRBV12-4
ASSLRNMNTEAF	TRBV7-8
ASAELLGVNSPLH	TRBV19
ASSSDRGRLETQY	TRBV11-2
ASSLSGVQPQH	TRBV12-3/TRBV12-4
ASSVWGGSSTEAF	TRBV9
ASSQVSAGDQPQH	TRBV4-2
ASRGGYITDTQY	TRBV19
ATSRRAEAKNIQY	TRBV15
ASSKFGTGDTGELF	TRBV21-1
ASSPNPSGQETQY	TRBV11-2
ASSGGTGQAWGSNQPQH	TRBV27
ASSLDWTSGSETQY	TRBV7-9
ASSIGQNSEKLF	TRBV19
ASSIQGPSALSSTDTQY	TRBV19
ASTSTRDQPQH	TRBV6-5
ASSQDLDRGNPDTQY	TRBV4-3
SARLLNEQF	TRBV20-1
ASSLVSRGSRVEQF	TRBV7-8
AISEPAGVESEQF	TRBV10-3
ASSVRDREETQY	TRBV9
ASSRGDRASTDTQY	TRBV5-1